These T cell receptor beta chains were read from a single sample in a study of T cell responses to AZD1222 COVID-19 vaccine. Using immunoSEQ multiplex PCR, the repertoire was profiled, and TCRdb retains in-frame clones only, with some absent. The top ten hold 30% to 40% of the sample, which has tens of thousands of clones, roughly nine tenths seen once. The sequences come from peripheral blood, collected on day 0 of AZD1222 vaccination. The source of these receptors is an adult in good health. Each CDR3 is given with its conserved first and last residue. The size entry is marked missing in some rows and otherwise reads once, few, many or a size class.

V	size	CDR3
TRBV5-1	-	CASSLVGESSYNEQFF
TRBV27	-	CASSLYTGGEQFF
TRBV28	-	CASSSTGANTEAFF
TRBV2	-	CASSEEGAGNQPQHF
TRBV9	-	CASSTTGGEQYF
TRBV6-4	-	CASSPSAGNNYGYTF
TRBV11-2	-	CASSLRPGQTTNYGYTF
TRBV28	-	CASTALAEAFF
TRBV19	-	CASSTIRDRGTGELFF
TRBV4-1	-	CASRQTGGSDYGYTF
TRBV29-1	-	CSAGGGAYEQYF
TRBV9	-	CASSDGLAGENTYNEQFF
TRBV2	-	CASSDTGGLAKNIQYF
TRBV9	-	CASSVGGTDTQYF
TRBV24-1	-	CATSEPGAYTQYF
TRBV29-1	-	CSVPWGAGYGYTF
TRBV18	-	CASSPQGGNQPQHF
TRBV14	once	CASSRLAGDWVDEQFF
TRBV28	-	CASSLPTGTGGIQPQHF
TRBV9	-	CASSEQGRAFNTGELFF
TRBV5-4	once	CASSFSRNSPLHF
TRBV5-4	-	CASSFGRGQFSYEQYF
TRBV5-1	-	CASSSTGAGGPDTQYF
TRBV12-5	-	CASGSGQGANTEAFF
TRBV2	-	CASIRSGRALETQYF
TRBV11-1	-	CASSPPHGADTQYF
TRBV5-1	-	CASSLRTSGSVSYEQYF
TRBV9	-	CASSASGENEQFF
TRBV25-1	-	CASSGAGGEQYF
TRBV5-1	-	CASSLGSTGQSSPLHF
TRBV7-8	-	CASSLAAGDGYTF
TRBV10-1	-	CASSEGTGYLGNTIYF
TRBV27	-	CASSLYAGAADTQYF
TRBV7-9	-	CASSFLAGSKNEQFF
TRBV10-3	-	CAIRGDSNYGYTF
TRBV4-1	-	CASRSGTGADEQYF
TRBV10-3	-	CAIQLQGDGYTF
TRBV9	once	CASSVATGQGDEQYF
TRBV3-1/TRBV3-2	-	CASSQGGLAVSNTGELFF
TRBV5-1	-	CASSPNNRVGIYGYTF
TRBV4-3	-	CASSQDPGSPLHF
TRBV27	-	CASSYGGPGNQPQHF
TRBV14	once	CASSQVGGTNSPLHF
TRBV27	-	CASRQGRWTGELFF
TRBV4-1	-	CASSHANTEQFF
TRBV6-2/TRBV6-3	-	CASSYTGSNEKLFF
TRBV5-1	-	CASSLGGSGRSNEQFF